This passage covers 12 T cell receptor beta chains from one sample sequenced in a study of blood T cell repertoires in COVID-19. The repertoire was sequenced with immunoSEQ multiplex PCR; TCRdb's copy has only in-frame clones and lacks some. The table has approximately 250,000 clones, 80% to 85% seen once. What was sequenced was peripheral blood. The receptors here all came from a woman aged 40 to 55 who had recovered from COVID-19.

This chain connects TRBV30 to TRBJ2-5; 8 positions agree with TRBD1. CDR1 and CDR2 (germline): GTSNPN, SVGIG (reference sequence). J gave up 5 bases and V 1 base, and 6 bases lay outside the gene matches. The CDR3 spans 14 residues. CDR3 in amino acids: CAWSEGQGWETQYF. The CDR3 DNA reads as TGTGCCTGGAGTGAAGGACAGGGATGGGAGACCCAGTACTTC.

The chain employs TRBV19 and TRBJ2-7; 9 bases fit TRBD1. This CDR3 spans 15 amino acids. V dropped 5 bases and J dropped 0; count of bases not matched to a gene: 5. Germline V lookup: CDR1 LNHDA, CDR2 SQIVND (reference sequence). The CDR3 region has the DNA TGTGCCAGTAGTCGACAGGGGGTCTACTCCTACGAGCAGTACTTC. Its protein product is CASSRQGVYSYEQYF.

This chain uses TRBV7-9 with TRBJ1-1; D remains unclear. The V gene's germline CDR1 is SEHNR and CDR2 FQNEAQ (reference sequence). V lost 5 bases and J lost 2, with 6 bases in between. The CDR3 is made up of 12 amino acids. CDR3 residues: CASSDRNTEAFF. CDR3 coding DNA: TGTGCCAGCAGCGATAGAAACACTGAAGCTTTCTTT. Filled out from reference TRBV7-9 and TRBJ1-1, the complete variable domain reads DTGVSQNPRHKITKRGQNVTFRCDPISEHNRLYWYRQTLGQGPEFLTYFQNEAQLEKSRLLSDRFSAERPKGSFSTLEIQRTEQGDSAMYLCASSDRNTEAFFGQGTRLTVV.

V usage is TRBV2 and J usage is TRBJ2-2; D might be TRBD1 (6 bases). V lost 6 bases to trimming and J lost 1 base, with 15 bases between them. The germline gives CDR1 SNHLY, CDR2 FYNNEI. This CDR3 region has 16 residues. CDR3 sequence (DNA): TGTGCCAGCAGGTCAGGGGCGGCCTTGAACACCGGGGAGCTGTTTTTT. Protein sequence: CASRSGAALNTGELFF. Using reference TRBV2 and TRBJ2-2 for the parts outside the CDR3, the full variable domain is EPEVTQTPSHQVTQMGQEVILRCVPISNHLYFYWYRQILGQKVEFLVSFYNNEISEKSEIFDDQFSVERPDGSNFTLKIRSTKLEDSAMYFCASRSGAALNTGELFFGEGSRLTVL.

CDR3 in DNA: TGTGCCAGTAGTATAGGCACAGGTGCCACCTACGAGCAGTACTTC. Translation gives CASSIGTGATYEQYF. This chain joins TRBV19 and TRBJ2-7; possibly TRBD1 for D (5 bases). Germline assignment: CDR1 LNHDA and CDR2 SQIVND (reference sequence). The CDR3 runs 15 residues. V lost 1 base to trimming and J lost 2 bases, with 12 bases between them.

The rearrangement uses TRBV5-8 and TRBJ1-1; D perhaps matches TRBD1 (5 bases). Germline V gene lookup returns CDR1 SGHTS and CDR2 YDEGEE. V lost 4 bases, J lost 2 bases, and 9 bases lay in between. The CDR3 sequence is 13 residues long. In DNA, the CDR3 is TGTGCCAGCAGCCGGGACTTAAACACTGAAGCTTTCTTT. This codes for CASSRDLNTEAFF.

The V call is TRBV25-1, the J call TRBJ1-6, with 8 bases fitting TRBD1. Germline loops: CDR1 MGHDK, CDR2 SYGVNS. The junction had 7 bases not matched to a gene; V was cut back by 4 bases and J by 8 bases. The CDR3 runs to 15 residues. In DNA, the CDR3 is TGTGCCAGCAGTGCCTCAGACAGGGGTTATTCACCCCTCCACTTT. This sequence encodes CASSASDRGYSPLHF.

This chain joins TRBV5-1 and TRBJ1-5, with D perhaps matching TRBD1 (6 bases). V was pared by 3 bases and J by 0 bases, with 7 bases between. Germline assignment: CDR1 SGHRS and CDR2 YFSETQ. The CDR3 is 14 amino acids. The CDR3 nucleotides are TGCGCCAGCAGCTCAGGGGATAGCAATCAGCCCCAGCATTTT. It codes for CASSSGDSNQPQHF.

The V call is TRBV19, the J call TRBJ1-6; no firm D call. From germline, CDR1 is LNHDA and CDR2 SQIVND (reference sequence). The CDR3 extends over 15 amino acids. Trimming removed 3 bases from V and 7 bases from J, with 13 bases in between. The CDR3 DNA is TGTGCCAGTAGTATTTGGTTCCCGGGAAATTCACCCCTCCACTTT. Protein sequence: CASSIWFPGNSPLHF.

This clone was counted once. The chain combines TRBV7-9 with TRBJ2-7; perhaps TRBD2 as D (5 bases). Germline values: CDR1 SEHNR, CDR2 FQNEAQ (reference sequence). V dropped 5 bases and J dropped 3 bases, with 11 bases sitting between them. This CDR3 contains 13 residues. CDR3 in DNA: TGTGCCAGCAGCCCTTCCGGGGTCTACGAGCAGTACTTC. Its protein product is CASSPSGVYEQYF.

This chain connects TRBV7-2 to TRBJ2-1; the D gene is possibly TRBD2 (5 bases). Germline CDR1 and CDR2: SGHTA and FQGNSA. Trimming took 5 bases from V and 9 from J, leaving 17 bases between them. The CDR3 contains 14 residues. CDR3 protein: CASSLRVVGSEQFF. Written as DNA, the CDR3 is TGTGCCAGCAGCCTAAGGGTCGTGGGGAGTGAGCAGTTCTTC.

This clone has more than one count but fewer than ten. The chain carries TRBV29-1 and TRBJ2-7, with D tentatively TRBD1 (5 bases). V was cut by 0 bases and J by 7 bases, with 13 bases left in between. CDR1 SQVTM and CDR2 ANQGSEA come from the germline V gene. The CDR3 runs 13 residues. The CDR3 sequence: CSVEEIERGEQYF. As DNA, the CDR3 is TGCAGCGTTGAAGAGATCGAAAGGGGAGAGCAGTACTTC.